The subject of this entry is one T cell receptor (beta chain). Its antigen is unidentified. The data stem from a study of T cells in localized non-small cell lung cancer. Overall study findings and caveats: Sequencing covered just one tumor region, so heterogeneity cannot be ruled out. With higher T cell density in blood came longer overall survival.

V shed 6 bases and J 14 bases; nucleotides not matched to a gene: 7. The germline V gene encodes CDR1 MNHEY and CDR2 SVGAGI. There are 12 residues in the CDR3. Data came from immunoSEQ multiplex PCR; TCRdb stores just in-frame clones and leaves some out. The repertoire has some 30,000 clones, about 81% of them found once; the top ten carry approximately 35%. Material: peripheral blood, obtained before any cancer treatment. The sequence derives from a male donor aged 60 or over with stage II squamous cell lung carcinoma. This chain connects TRBV6-5 to TRBJ2-1, with TRBD2 identical over 10 bases. CDR3 bases: TGTGCCAGCAGGAGGACTAGCGGAGTCGAGTTCTTC. This sequence encodes CASRRTSGVEFF.